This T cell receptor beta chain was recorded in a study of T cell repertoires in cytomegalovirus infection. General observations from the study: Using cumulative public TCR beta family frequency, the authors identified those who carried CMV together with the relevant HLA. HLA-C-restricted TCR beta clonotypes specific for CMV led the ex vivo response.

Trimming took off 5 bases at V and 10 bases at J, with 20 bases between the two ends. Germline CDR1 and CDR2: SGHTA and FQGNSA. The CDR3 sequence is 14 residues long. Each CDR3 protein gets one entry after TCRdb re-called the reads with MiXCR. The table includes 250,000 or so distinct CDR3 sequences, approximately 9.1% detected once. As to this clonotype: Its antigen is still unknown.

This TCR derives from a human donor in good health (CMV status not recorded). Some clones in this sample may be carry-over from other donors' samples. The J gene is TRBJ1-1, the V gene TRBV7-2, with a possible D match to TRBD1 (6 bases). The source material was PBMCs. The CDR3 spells CASSAPGHPGRAFF. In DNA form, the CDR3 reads TGTGCCAGCAGCGCCCCGGGACACCCAGGTAGAGCTTTCTTT.